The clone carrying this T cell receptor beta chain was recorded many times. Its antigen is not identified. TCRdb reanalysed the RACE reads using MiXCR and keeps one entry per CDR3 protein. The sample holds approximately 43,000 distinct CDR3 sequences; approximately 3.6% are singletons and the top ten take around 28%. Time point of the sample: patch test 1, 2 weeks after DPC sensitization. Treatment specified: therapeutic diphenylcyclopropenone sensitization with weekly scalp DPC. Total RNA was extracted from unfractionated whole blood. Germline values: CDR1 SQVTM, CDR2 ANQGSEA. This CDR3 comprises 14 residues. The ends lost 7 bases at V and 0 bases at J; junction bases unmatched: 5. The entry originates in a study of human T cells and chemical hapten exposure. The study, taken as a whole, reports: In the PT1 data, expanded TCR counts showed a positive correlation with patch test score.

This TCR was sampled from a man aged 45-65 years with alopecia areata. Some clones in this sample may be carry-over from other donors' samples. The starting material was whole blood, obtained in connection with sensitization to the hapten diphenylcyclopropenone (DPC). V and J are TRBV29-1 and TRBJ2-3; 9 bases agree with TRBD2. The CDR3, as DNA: TGCAGCGCTAGCGGGAAGGGAAGCACAGATACGCAGTATTTT. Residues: CSASGKGSTDTQYF.